This T cell receptor beta chain was sequenced during a study of shared clonotypes between healthy human individuals. Broader study findings: Researchers found naive subsets generally carried larger estimated richness than memory subsets.

J gave up 2 bases and V 6 bases, and 12 bases lay outside the gene matches. CDR3 length equals 16 residues. Germline CDR1 reads SQVTM; CDR2 reads ANQGSEA. A remark on this clone: What it recognizes is unknown.

CD45RO negativity and positive selection for CCR7 defined naive CD8 cells, a population that excluded terminally differentiated effector memory CD45RA+ cells. Assay execution took place at the deep level. The input for sorted-subset replicate PCRs was approximately 210 ng DNA, tens of thousands of T cell genomes. The table came from immunoSEQ multiplex PCR; TCRdb's copy has only in-frame clones and leaves some out. The data hold about 2.1 million clones, with just over 90% observed a single time. The source is a man in his late teens or twenties in good health. Some clones in this sample may be carry-over from other donors' samples. This chain connects TRBV29-1 to TRBJ2-5; 10 nucleotides match TRBD1. The sequenced material came from naive CD8+ T cells from PBMCs. The DNA of the CDR3 is TGCAGCGTGTGCCCGGGACAGGGGCGCCTTCAAGAGACCCAGTACTTC. Translated: CSVCPGQGRLQETQYF.